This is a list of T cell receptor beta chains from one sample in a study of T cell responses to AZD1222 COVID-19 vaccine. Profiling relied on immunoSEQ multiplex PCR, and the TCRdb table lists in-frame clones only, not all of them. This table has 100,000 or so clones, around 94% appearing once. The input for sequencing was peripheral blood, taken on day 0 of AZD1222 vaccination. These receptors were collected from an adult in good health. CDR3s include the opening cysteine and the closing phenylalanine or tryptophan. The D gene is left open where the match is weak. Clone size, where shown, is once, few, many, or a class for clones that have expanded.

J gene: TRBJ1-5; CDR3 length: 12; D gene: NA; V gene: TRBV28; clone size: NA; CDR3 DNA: TGTGCCAGCAGTCTTAGGACCCAGCCCCAGCATTTT; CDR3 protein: CASSLRTQPQHF
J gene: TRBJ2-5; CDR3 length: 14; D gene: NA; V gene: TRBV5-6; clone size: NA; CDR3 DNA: TGTGCCAGCAGCTTAAGGACTCGCTCAGAGACCCAGTACTTC; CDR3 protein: CASSLRTRSETQYF
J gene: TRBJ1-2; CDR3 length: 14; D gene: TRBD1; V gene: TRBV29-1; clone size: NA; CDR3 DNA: TGCAGCGTGGCCGGGACAGGGAGATCCTATGGCTACACCTTC; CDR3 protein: CSVAGTGRSYGYTF
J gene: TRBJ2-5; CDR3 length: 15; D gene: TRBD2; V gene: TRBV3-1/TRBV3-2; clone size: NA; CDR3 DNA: TGTGCCAGCAGGAGGCTAGCGGGAACCCACGAGACCCAGTACTTC; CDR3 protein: CASRRLAGTHETQYF
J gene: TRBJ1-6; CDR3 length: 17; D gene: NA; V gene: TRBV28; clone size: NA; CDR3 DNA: TGTGCCAGCAGTTTAGTCCCTCAGTCCTCCTATAATTCACCCCTCCACTTT; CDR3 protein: CASSLVPQSSYNSPLHF
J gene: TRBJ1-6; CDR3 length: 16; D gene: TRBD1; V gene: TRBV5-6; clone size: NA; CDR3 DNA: TGTGCCAGCAGCCTACAAGGGACAGGGAATAATTCACCCCTCCACTTT; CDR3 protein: CASSLQGTGNNSPLHF
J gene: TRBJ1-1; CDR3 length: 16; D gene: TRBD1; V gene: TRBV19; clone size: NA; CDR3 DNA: TGTGCCAGTAGTATAATCGGACAGGGACTGAACACTGAAGCTTTCTTT; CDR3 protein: CASSIIGQGLNTEAFF
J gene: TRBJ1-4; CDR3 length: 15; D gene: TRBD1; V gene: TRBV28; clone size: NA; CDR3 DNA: TGTGCCAGCAGTCCATTTGGACAGGACGGAAATCTGGTGTTTTTT; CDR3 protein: CASSPFGQDGNLVFF
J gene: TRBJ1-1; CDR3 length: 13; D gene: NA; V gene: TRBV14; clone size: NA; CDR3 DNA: TGTGCCAGCAGCCAACAATTGAACACTGAAGCTTTCTTT; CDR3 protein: CASSQQLNTEAFF
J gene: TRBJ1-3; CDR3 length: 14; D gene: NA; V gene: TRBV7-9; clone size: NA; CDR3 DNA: TGTGCCAGCTTCGGGGGGACGTCTGGAAACACCATATATTTT; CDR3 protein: CASFGGTSGNTIYF
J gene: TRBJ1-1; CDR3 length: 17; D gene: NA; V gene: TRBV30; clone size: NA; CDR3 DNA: TGTGCCTGGAGAGGGGAAGGGGCTCGTTACCAGGGCACTGAAGCTTTCTTT; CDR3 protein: CAWRGEGARYQGTEAFF
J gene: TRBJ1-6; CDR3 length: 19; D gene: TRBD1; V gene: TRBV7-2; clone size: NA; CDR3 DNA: TGTGCCAGCAGCTTAGGTGGCAGGGGGCTTTATTCCTATAATTCACCCCTCCACTTT; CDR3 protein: CASSLGGRGLYSYNSPLHF
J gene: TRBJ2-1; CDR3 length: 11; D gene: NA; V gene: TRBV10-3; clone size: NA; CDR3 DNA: TGTGCCATCAGGAGGGACCGTGAGCAGTTCTTC; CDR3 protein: CAIRRDREQFF
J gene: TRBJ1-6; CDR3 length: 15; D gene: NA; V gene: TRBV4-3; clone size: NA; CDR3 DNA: TGCGCCAGCAGCCAGGACGGCGCAGGTTCTTCACCCCTCCACTTT; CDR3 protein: CASSQDGAGSSPLHF
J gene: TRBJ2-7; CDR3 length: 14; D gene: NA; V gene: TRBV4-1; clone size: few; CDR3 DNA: TGCGCCAGCAGCCAAACCAGGAGCTCCTACGAGCAGTACTTC; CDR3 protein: CASSQTRSSYEQYF
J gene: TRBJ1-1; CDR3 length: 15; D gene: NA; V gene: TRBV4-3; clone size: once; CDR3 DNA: TGCGCCAGCAGCCGCACAAATCCCTTGGGAACTGAAGCTTTCTTT; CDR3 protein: CASSRTNPLGTEAFF
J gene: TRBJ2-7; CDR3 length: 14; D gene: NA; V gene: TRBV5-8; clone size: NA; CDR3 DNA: TGTGCCAGCAGCTTGGAAGCGGTGTCCTACGAGCAGTACTTC; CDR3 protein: CASSLEAVSYEQYF
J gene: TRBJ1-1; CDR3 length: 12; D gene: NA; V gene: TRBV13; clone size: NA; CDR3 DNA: TGTGCCAGCAGCCGAGGGGTGCCTGAAGCTTTCTTT; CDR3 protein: CASSRGVPEAFF
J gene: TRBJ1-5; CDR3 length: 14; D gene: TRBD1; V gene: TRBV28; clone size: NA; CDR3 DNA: TGTGCCAGCAGTCCCGGACAGGGGGTGCAGCCCCAGCATTTT; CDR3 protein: CASSPGQGVQPQHF